The T cell receptor beta chain under discussion was sequenced for a study of CD8 T cells in ankylosing spondylitis. Many counts were recorded for this clonotype. What it binds is unknown. General study findings and limits: A number of the motif variants had already been described in reactive arthritis synovial fluid and blood. Ankylosing spondylitis blood appeared to be characterized by a TCR beta motif of eight or nine highly homologous variants.

TCRdb re-derived calls from the 5' RACE reads in MiXCR, one entry per CDR3 protein. Among just under 350,000 distinct CDR3 sequences listed, roughly 15% were seen once. CDR3 length equals 13 residues. The V gene's germline CDR1 is DFQATT and CDR2 SNEGSKA (reference sequence). V lost 6 bases to trimming and J lost 8 bases; unmatched junction nucleotides: 9. Material for sequencing was blood, either unsorted or a sorted T cell fraction (not recorded which). This chain joins TRBV20-1 and TRBJ1-2; 10 nucleotides line up with TRBD1. The sequence was obtained from a male donor with ankylosing spondylitis or in good health (not recorded which). The CDR3 DNA follows: TGCAGTGCCCCGGGACAGGGGACGAGGGGCTACACCTTC. It encodes CSAPGQGTRGYTF.